These 31 T cell receptor beta chains share one sample of origin, sequenced in a study of T cells in Graves' hyperthyroidism and ophthalmopathy. RNA transcripts yielded amplified TCR beta CDR3 regions. Initially, a first-round RT-PCR of the TCR CDR3 employed the HTBI primer set. TCRdb itself ran the multiplex PCR reads through MiXCR, one entry per CDR3 protein. This table has 340,000 or so distinct CDR3 sequences, 16% appearing once. Sequences were obtained from blood. All receptors come from a man aged 25 to 40 with Graves' hyperthyroidism.

This clonotype was recorded a few times. The V and J genes are TRBV5-1 and TRBJ2-5, with 10 nucleotides matching TRBD2. The CDR3 length is 19 residues. With V trimmed by 3 bases and J by 5 bases, 19 bases remained unmatched. The V gene's germline CDR1 is SGHRS and CDR2 YFSETQ. The CDR3 nucleotides are TGCGCCAGCAGCTCCGCAGCGGGAGGGCCGAGCGGGGTGGGGGAGACCCAGTACTTC. It yields the protein CASSSAAGGPSGVGETQYF.

The V gene is TRBV5-1, the J gene TRBJ2-2; 9 bases agree with TRBD1. Germline trimming cut 4 bases from V and 6 bases from J; bases unmatched to any gene: 4. Germline V gives CDR1 SGHRS, CDR2 YFSETQ. The CDR3 runs to 14 residues. This CDR3 reads CASSLQGAAGELFF. CDR3 nucleotides: TGCGCCAGCAGCCTACAGGGGGCGGCCGGGGAGCTGTTTTTT.

Ten or more counts support this clonotype. The V gene is TRBV7-3, the J gene TRBJ2-1; D is perhaps TRBD2 (5 bases). Trimming took 3 bases from V and 4 from J, leaving 10 bases between them. Per the germline V gene, CDR1 is SGHTA and CDR2 is FQGTGA. The CDR3 has 14 amino acids. CDR3 sequence: CASSFREGYNEQFF. The CDR3 DNA sequence: TGTGCCAGCAGCTTCCGGGAAGGTTACAATGAGCAGTTCTTC. The variable domain in full, completed from reference TRBV7-3 and TRBJ2-1, reads GAGVSQTPSNKVTEKGKYVELRCDPISGHTALYWYRQSLGQGPEFLIYFQGTGAADDSGLPNDRFFAVRPEGSVSTLKIQRTERGDSAVYLCASSFREGYNEQFFGPGTRLTVL.

This clonotype was detected only a few times. The chain recombines TRBV6-1 with TRBJ2-3; D may match TRBD1 or TRBD2 (6 bases each). The V end was cut by 1 base, the J end by 2 bases, with 13 bases between. CDR1 is MNHNS and CDR2 is SASEGT in the germline V gene. This CDR3 has 16 amino acids. CDR3 nucleotide sequence: TGTGCCAGCAGTGAAGTAGGGGGAGGATACACAGATACGCAGTATTTT. The encoded protein is CASSEVGGGYTDTQYF.

This clonotype occurred a few times. J is TRBJ2-3 and V is TRBV12-3 or TRBV12-4, with D unclear. V was trimmed by 5 bases and J by 5 bases, leaving 11 bases between them. The CDR3 is 13 amino acids. The CDR3 here is CASSSSGVDTQYF. The CDR3 nucleotides read TGTGCCAGCAGTAGCAGTGGTGTAGATACGCAGTATTTT.

The genes are TRBV4-1 and TRBJ1-2; D is unclear. V was clipped by 0 bases and J by 5 bases, with 7 bases between them. The length of the CDR3 is 13 residues. Germline V gene data show CDR1 as MGHRA and CDR2 as YSYEKL. The CDR3 sequence: CASSQDSAYGYTF. The CDR3 DNA is TGCGCCAGCAGCCAAGATAGCGCTTATGGCTACACCTTC.

This clonotype appeared a few times. The rearrangement links TRBV5-4 to TRBJ2-7, with D tentatively TRBD1 (6 bases). Trimming left V 4 bases short and J 6 bases short, with 17 bases between. The CDR3 is made up of 14 amino acids. Looked up from germline, CDR1 is SGHNT and CDR2 is YYREEE (reference sequence). The CDR3 region is CASSAAGTPSEQYF. The CDR3 DNA is TGTGCCAGCAGCGCAGCCGGGACACCAAGCGAGCAGTACTTC.

This clonotype was seen repeatedly, ten times or more. The genes are TRBV6-1 and TRBJ2-7; D ambiguous. Per germline, CDR1 MNHNS and CDR2 SASEGT. The CDR3 runs to 14 residues. V was pared by 6 bases and J by 2 bases, with 14 bases between. CDR3 in amino acids: CASRAGRNAYEQYF. CDR3 sequence (DNA): TGTGCCAGCAGAGCTGGGCGTAATGCCTACGAGCAGTACTTC.

This clonotype was observed many times. CDR3 region: CASSYSSQGHNYGYTF. The CDR3 region has the DNA TGTGCCAGCAGTTACTCGAGTCAAGGACATAACTATGGCTACACCTTC. The chain uses TRBV6-6 and TRBJ1-2; D possibly corresponds to TRBD1 (5 bases). Germline CDR1 reads MNHNY; CDR2 reads SVGAGI (reference sequence). The V gene lost 0 bases and the J gene lost 1 base, with 12 bases spanning the gap. The CDR3 extends over 16 amino acids.

This clonotype was recorded at least ten times. The rearrangement joins TRBV6-6 to TRBJ2-1; 8 nucleotides match TRBD2. Losses at the gene ends were 0 bases for V and 2 bases for J; bases not matched to a gene: 3. CDR1 MNHNY and CDR2 SVGAGI come from the germline V gene (reference sequence). The CDR3 is made up of 16 amino acids. This CDR3 is CASSYSRREAYNEQFF. The CDR3 nucleotides read TGTGCCAGCAGTTACTCGCGGCGGGAGGCCTACAATGAGCAGTTCTTC.

Only a few counts were recorded for this clonotype. The rearrangement links TRBV11-2 to TRBJ1-3; D call uncertain. The CDR3 runs to 13 residues. V was cut by 8 bases and J by 0 bases, with 8 bases left in between. The germline V gene has CDR1 SGHAT and CDR2 FQNNGV. Here the CDR3 DNA reads TGTGCCAGCGGCCTTGACTCTGGAAACACCATATATTTT. The encoded protein is CASGLDSGNTIYF. The complete variable domain, with remaining parts taken from reference TRBV11-2 and TRBJ1-3, reads EAGVAQSPRYKIIEKRQSVAFWCNPISGHATLYWYQQILGQGPKLLIQFQNNGVVDDSQLPKDRFSAERLKGVDSTLKIQPAKLEDSAVYLCASGLDSGNTIYFGEGSWLTVV.

The CDR3: CASSNRQGSGKLFF. Written as DNA, the CDR3 is TGTGCCAGCAGCAATCGACAGGGGAGCGGAAAACTGTTTTTT. The rearrangement links TRBV11-2 to TRBJ1-4; 8 bases agree with TRBD1. Germline V gene lookup returns CDR1 SGHAT and CDR2 FQNNGV. The V gene end was trimmed by 5 bases and the J gene end by 10 bases; junction bases not matched to a gene: 9. The CDR3 is 14 amino acids. Supplemented by reference TRBV11-2 and TRBJ1-4, the full variable domain reads EAGVAQSPRYKIIEKRQSVAFWCNPISGHATLYWYQQILGQGPKLLIQFQNNGVVDDSQLPKDRFSAERLKGVDSTLKIQPAKLEDSAVYLCASSNRQGSGKLFFGSGTQLSVL.

Ten or more counts support this clonotype. The V call is TRBV28, the J call TRBJ2-1; 8 nucleotides line up with TRBD2. The CDR3 runs to 20 residues. V was clipped by 2 bases and J by 13 bases; unmatched bases: 28. Germline CDR1 reads MDHEN; CDR2 reads SYDVKM. The CDR3 here is CASSLTPGLDTLGPPQGQFF. The CDR3 DNA reads as TGTGCCAGCAGTTTAACTCCGGGACTAGACACTTTGGGTCCTCCCCAAGGCCAGTTCTTC.

This clonotype was picked up many times. The CDR3 loop is CASSTPKEDTQYF. For the CDR3, the DNA is TGTGCCAGCTCGACCCCGAAGGAAGATACGCAGTATTTT. The chain joins TRBV27 to TRBJ2-3; D not certain. The V end was cut by 8 bases, the J end by 5 bases, with 14 bases between. Germline assignment: CDR1 MNHEY and CDR2 SMNVEV (reference sequence). The CDR3 is 13 amino acids.

Remarks on this clonotype: This may be a read error: a much more frequent sequence differs by one nucleotide. V is TRBV2 and J is TRBJ2-7, with unresolved D. The V gene lost 8 bases and the J gene lost 3 bases, with 8 bases spanning the gap. The CDR3 covers 11 residues. The germline V gene has CDR1 SNHLY and CDR2 FYNNEI. CDR3 loop: CASGVNYEQYF. CDR3 bases: TGTGCCAGCGGCGTCAACTACGAGCAGTACTTC.

This clonotype was counted only a few times. The chain uses TRBV20-1 and TRBJ2-1; TRBD1 is a possible D gene (5 bases). Germline V gene lookup returns CDR1 DFQATT and CDR2 SNEGSKA (reference sequence). CDR3 length equals 15 residues. Trimming removed 0 bases from V and 9 bases from J, with 18 bases in between. The CDR3 nucleotides are TGCAGTGCTAGAGATGGCGCCAGCGCCCAGGGTGAGCAGTTCTTC. Translation gives CSARDGASAQGEQFF.

The chain has TRBV24-1 and TRBJ2-2; a weak D match, TRBD1 (5 bases). The CDR3 covers 12 residues. Germline V CDR1 and CDR2: KGHDR, SFDVKD. Trimming removed 9 bases at V and 6 bases at J, with 10 bases between. The CDR3 loop reads CATSQGSGELFF. As DNA, the CDR3 is TGTGCCACCTCCCAGGGATCCGGGGAGCTGTTTTTT.

This clonotype was found many times. The chain has TRBV2 and TRBJ1-2; D is unclear. The CDR3 spans 15 residues. The germline V gene encodes CDR1 SNHLY and CDR2 FYNNEI. Trimming took 2 bases from V and 4 from J, leaving 14 bases between them. The CDR3 coding sequence is TGTGCCAGCAGTGAAACCCGGTCGAAACTCTATGGCTACACCTTC. It yields the protein CASSETRSKLYGYTF.

This clonotype was recorded many times. This chain connects TRBV11-2 to TRBJ2-5, with 15 bases matching TRBD2. The CDR3 contains 19 residues. Losses at the gene ends were 5 bases for V and 5 bases for J; bases not matched to a gene: 15. Germline V gene data show CDR1 as SGHAT and CDR2 as FQNNGV. The CDR3 nucleotides are TGTGCCAGCAGCACCGCAGCCGGGACTAGCGGGAGGTTGGGGGAGACCCAGTACTTC. Encoded protein: CASSTAAGTSGRLGETQYF.

This clonotype was observed at least ten times. The chain recombines TRBV20-1 with TRBJ2-2; 8 nucleotides agree with TRBD2. Germline assignment: CDR1 DFQATT and CDR2 SNEGSKA (reference sequence). V lost 6 bases to trimming and J lost 1 base; unmatched junction nucleotides: 4. This CDR3 has 14 amino acids. This CDR3 reads CSASTSGNTGELFF. Written as DNA, the CDR3 is TGCAGTGCGAGCACTAGCGGGAACACCGGGGAGCTGTTTTTT.

The V gene is TRBV18, the J gene TRBJ2-5; D is ambiguous. Germline assignment: CDR1 KGHSH and CDR2 LQKENI. V lost 2 bases, J lost 2 bases, and 6 bases lay in between. CDR3 length: 13 amino acids. The CDR3 region has the DNA TGTGCCAGCTCACCAGACCGGCAAGAGACCCAGTACTTC. Translated, it gives CASSPDRQETQYF.

The genes are TRBV30 and TRBJ1-1; no firm D call. V lost 0 bases and J lost 2, with 13 bases in between. The CDR3 covers 15 residues. CDR1 and CDR2 (germline): GTSNPN, SVGIG (reference sequence). CDR3 residues: CAWSVGLGGNTEAFF. The CDR3 DNA reads TGTGCCTGGAGTGTAGGCCTGGGTGGAAACACTGAAGCTTTCTTT. Combining the CDR3 with reference TRBV30 and TRBJ1-1 gives the whole variable domain SQTIHQWPATLVQPVGSPLSLECTVEGTSNPNLYWYRQAAGRGLQLLFYSVGIGQISSEVPQNLSASRPQDRQFILSSKKLLLSDSGFYLCAWSVGLGGNTEAFFGQGTRLTVV.

The sample holds many counts of this clonotype. This chain links TRBV6-1 with TRBJ1-5, with D tentatively TRBD1 (5 bases). Trimming removed 5 bases from V and 5 bases from J, with 13 bases in between. The germline V gene has CDR1 MNHNS and CDR2 SASEGT. The CDR3 consists of 14 residues. The CDR3 DNA reads TGTGCCAGCAGTCAGGGCGCCGAAGATCAGCCCCAGCATTTT. Amino acid sequence: CASSQGAEDQPQHF.

This clonotype was observed a few times. The rearrangement joins TRBV9 to TRBJ2-2; TRBD2 is a possible D gene (5 bases). Trimming stripped 0 bases from V and 2 bases from J, with 8 bases between. CDR3 length: 15 amino acids. CDR1 and CDR2 from the germline V gene are SGDLS and YYNGEE. CDR3 region: CASSVVSGNTGELFF. CDR3 nucleotide sequence: TGTGCCAGCAGCGTAGTCAGCGGAAACACCGGGGAGCTGTTTTTT.

Details on this clonotype: A much more abundant neighbour one base away suggests this may be a read error. The V gene is TRBV2, the J gene TRBJ2-1; 9 bases fit TRBD2. Looked up from germline, CDR1 is SNHLY and CDR2 is FYNNEI. CDR3 length: 19 amino acids. Here the CDR3 DNA reads TGTGCCAGCTCCCCCTTAGGGGTTAGCGGGAGATCGCGTTACAATAAGCAGTTCTTC. The encoded protein is CASSPLGVSGRSRYNKQFF.

This clonotype came up a few times. This sequence joins TRBV3-1 and TRBJ1-2, with 7 bases aligning to TRBD1. Germline CDR1 reads LGHDT; CDR2 reads YNNKEL (reference sequence). CDR3 size: 19 residues. V lost 4 bases to trimming and J lost 0 bases; unmatched junction nucleotides: 17. CDR3 amino acids: CASSLLYRGGILANYGYTF. As DNA, the CDR3 is TGTGCCAGCAGCCTCCTATACAGGGGTGGCATACTAGCTAACTATGGCTACACCTTC.

This clonotype has at least ten counts. The chain carries TRBV7-9 and TRBJ2-2; no definite D call. Trimming cost V 1 base and J 7 bases, with 13 bases left between them. The CDR3 loop spans 15 amino acids. Germline CDR1 SEHNR, CDR2 FQNEAQ (reference sequence). CDR3 amino acids: CASSLVPAVLGELFF. CDR3 coding DNA: TGTGCCAGCAGCTTAGTTCCTGCGGTTCTCGGGGAGCTGTTTTTT.

A remark on this clonotype: A much larger clone is a single base away; this may be a read error. The CDR3 protein is CATSRDRLREALF. The CDR3 region has the DNA TGTGCCACCAGCAGAGACCGTCTACGTGAAGCTCTCTTT. The chain joins TRBV15 to TRBJ1-1; no clear D gene. Germline-derived CDR1 and CDR2 are LNHNV and YYDKDF (reference sequence). CDR3 length: 13 residues. Full variable domain (rest looked up from reference TRBV15 and TRBJ1-1): DAMVIQNPRYQVTQFGKPVTLSCSQTLNHNVMYWYQQKSSQAPKLLFHYYDKDFNNEADTPDNFQSRRPNTSFCFLDIRSPGLGDTAMYLCATSRDRLREALFGQGTRLTVV.

The chain has TRBV7-3 and TRBJ2-1; D is unresolved. There are 13 residues in the CDR3. The V end lost 0 bases, the J end lost 9 bases, and 9 bases lay between the germline ends. Germline CDR1 reads SGHTA; CDR2 reads FQGTGA. The CDR3 spells CASSLTRKGEQFF. Written as DNA, the CDR3 is TGTGCCAGCAGCTTAACTAGGAAAGGTGAGCAGTTCTTC. Based on the CDR3 plus reference TRBV7-3 and TRBJ2-1, the full variable domain is GAGVSQTPSNKVTEKGKYVELRCDPISGHTALYWYRQSLGQGPEFLIYFQGTGAADDSGLPNDRFFAVRPEGSVSTLKIQRTERGDSAVYLCASSLTRKGEQFFGPGTRLTVL.

This clonotype has ten or more counts. The chain employs TRBV20-1 and TRBJ2-1; 8 bases agree with TRBD2. Germline lookup yields CDR1 DFQATT and CDR2 SNEGSKA (reference sequence). The CDR3 loop spans 15 amino acids. Trimming removed 3 bases from V and 5 bases from J; junction bases left unmatched: 9. Here the CDR3 reads CSARPSGRTHNEQFF. The CDR3 bases are TGCAGTGCTAGGCCGAGCGGGAGAACCCACAATGAGCAGTTCTTC.

This clonotype was seen many times. The chain uses TRBV7-9 and TRBJ2-1; D perhaps matches TRBD1 (5 bases). The CDR3 is 14 residues long. V lost 6 bases, J lost 6 bases, and 15 bases lay in between. Looked up from germline, CDR1 is SEHNR and CDR2 is FQNEAQ (reference sequence). The CDR3 region is CASRGPAWINEQFF. The CDR3 DNA sequence: TGTGCCAGCAGGGGGCCAGCTTGGATCAATGAGCAGTTCTTC.